The 6 T cell receptor beta chains reported below all come from one sample, sequenced in a study of vaccination effects on CD4 cells after COVID-19. Expansion of antigen-specific CD4+ T cells with viral peptide pools was carried out by the ViraFEST assay before sequencing. A roughly 11-day culture period preceded the isolation of CD4+ T cells. The person had PCR-confirmed SARS-CoV-2 infection between March and December 2020. The antigens for these receptors are not known. Assay: immunoSEQ multiplex PCR; the TCRdb copy retains only in-frame clones and omits some. The table lists tens of thousands of clones, around 82% of them singletons. The sequencing here drew on CD4+ T cells from PBMCs cultured with HIV peptides, taken before COVID-19 vaccination. Regarding subset: HIV-1 Nef peptide pool negative control/reference culture. The receptors here all came from a human donor who had a prior SARS-CoV-2 infection.

The chain links TRBV2 to TRBJ2-1; 8 bases are shared with TRBD1. In germline, CDR1 is SNHLY, CDR2 FYNNEI. CDR3 length: 13 amino acids. Trimming removed 7 bases from V and 6 bases from J; junction bases left unmatched: 5. The CDR3 DNA is TGTGCCAGCATCGGACAGGGCGGCAATGAGCAGTTCTTC. Protein sequence: CASIGQGGNEQFF. Full variable domain (rest looked up from reference TRBV2 and TRBJ2-1): EPEVTQTPSHQVTQMGQEVILRCVPISNHLYFYWYRQILGQKVEFLVSFYNNEISEKSEIFDDQFSVERPDGSNFTLKIRSTKLEDSAMYFCASIGQGGNEQFFGPGTRLTVL.

The chain carries TRBV6-5 and TRBJ1-5, with D perhaps TRBD1 (5 bases). The germline V gene encodes CDR1 MNHEY and CDR2 SVGAGI. This CDR3 has 16 residues. The V end lost 1 base, the J end lost 1 base, and 11 bases lay between the germline ends. CDR3 coding DNA: TGTGCCAGCAGTTACTTTGGGACCGACAGCAATCAGCCCCAGCATTTT. This codes for CASSYFGTDSNQPQHF.

This chain links TRBV25-1 with TRBJ1-6; no clear D. The V end was cut by 3 bases, the J end by 9 bases, with 9 bases between. The germline gives CDR1 MGHDK, CDR2 SYGVNS. There are 13 residues in the CDR3. For the CDR3, the DNA is TGTGCCAGCAGTGACCTCCTTATTTCACCCCTCCACTTT. Translated, it gives CASSDLLISPLHF.

The V gene is TRBV7-3, the J gene TRBJ2-5; possible D gene TRBD2, 6 bases. The ends were cut back, 1 base at V and 5 bases at J, with 14 bases in the middle. The CDR3 loop spans 15 amino acids. CDR1 is SGHTA, CDR2 FQGTGA, per germline. The CDR3 bases are TGTGCCAGCAGCTTAATGGGGGGTTATCTTGAGACCCAGTACTTC. This translates into CASSLMGGYLETQYF.

This clone turned up a few times. This chain links TRBV4-1 with TRBJ1-1, with D unclear. The V end was cut by 1 base, the J end by 0 bases, with 6 bases between. The CDR3 covers 14 residues. Germline V gives CDR1 MGHRA, CDR2 YSYEKL. The CDR3 spells CASSQVLMNTEAFF. The CDR3 DNA sequence: TGCGCCAGCAGCCAAGTACTGATGAACACTGAAGCTTTCTTT.

The chain uses TRBV6-1 and TRBJ1-2; perhaps TRBD1 as D (5 bases). V lost 0 bases and J lost 4, with 9 bases in between. The V gene's germline CDR1 is MNHNS and CDR2 SASEGT. The CDR3 loop spans 14 amino acids. In nucleotides, the CDR3 is TGTGCCAGCAGTGAAGCGCTCGGGGGCTATGGCTACACCTTC. It codes for CASSEALGGYGYTF.